The following is a TCR beta chain sequence with its context. The antigen remains undetermined. Repertoires were generated with immunoSEQ multiplex PCR, while TCRdb's copy carries only in-frame clones and drops some. The data hold around 24,000 clones, with about four fifths observed a single time. This sample is drawn from a study of somatic mutations in cytotoxic T cells in rheumatoid arthritis. Study-wide results and limits: CD8+ T-cell clonality showed no significant difference between rheumatoid arthritis patients and age-matched healthy controls.

V dropped 3 bases and J dropped 5 bases, with 10 bases sitting between them. Germline V gives CDR1 MNHEY, CDR2 SMNVEV (reference sequence). The CDR3 has 13 amino acids. The source material was CD8+ T cells sorted from blood. The receptor was isolated from a man aged 50-59 years in good health. The chain carries TRBV27 and TRBJ1-1; D is unresolved. Written as DNA, the CDR3 is TGTGCCAGCAGTTTTGGGAGGCGGACTGAAGCTTTCTTT. It translates to CASSFGRRTEAFF.